The entry below gives a single TCR beta chain sequence along with its context. No antigen is known for it. This record belongs to a study of beta chain features in type 1 diabetes. Study-level points and caveats: It was among patients, rather than healthy donors, that naive, central memory and Treg TCRB repertoires appeared more similar. When Type 1 diabetes patients were examined, their TCRB CDR3s proved moderately but significantly shorter in all four CD4+ subsets.

Expressed TCRB transcripts were sequenced after all isolated RNA was converted to cDNA. Profiled with immunoSEQ multiplex PCR; TCRdb holds only in-frame clones, not every one. The sample includes about 28,000 clones, less than 75% of them seen just once. V was cut by 5 bases and J by 3 bases, with 5 bases left in between. Per germline, CDR1 SGHRS and CDR2 YFSETQ. The CDR3 is 11 residues long. The genes are TRBV5-1 and TRBJ1-2; D unresolved. The sequence was obtained from a woman aged 30 to 39 with type 1 diabetes. Material for sequencing was Tregs from blood. The DNA of the CDR3 is TGCGCCAGCAGATTAGACTATGGCTACACCTTC. It translates to CASRLDYGYTF. The full variable domain, its missing parts supplied by reference TRBV5-1 and TRBJ1-2, is KAGVTQTPRYLIKTRGQQVTLSCSPISGHRSVSWYQQTPGQGLQFLFEYFSETQRNKGNFPGRFSGRQFSNSRSEMNVSTLELGDSALYLCASRLDYGYTFGSGTRLTVV.